A single sample gave rise to the 24 T cell receptor beta chains below, sequenced in a study of CD8+CD57+ T cells in acquired aplastic anemia. Patients chosen for sequencing had shown CD8+CD57+ cell expansion by flow cytometry. Template material for TCR beta VDJ and CDR3 profiling consisted of genomic DNA. TCRdb processed the reads anew with MiXCR; each CDR3 protein has one entry. The data contain about 180,000 distinct CDR3 sequences, approximately 52% of them seen just once; the ten biggest clones take up about 1.7%. Sequencing was performed on sorted CD4+, CD8+, or CD8+CD57+ T cells (not recorded which) from PBMCs. These receptors came from a human donor with aplastic anemia.

This clonotype came up many times. This chain joins TRBV5-6 and TRBJ1-1; D uncertain. The V end lost 3 bases, the J end lost 4 bases, and 13 bases lay between the germline ends. This CDR3 is built from 14 residues. The germline gives CDR1 SGHDT, CDR2 YYEEEE. CDR3 DNA sequence: TGTGCCAGCAGCTACCGACAACTCCCCACTGAAGCTTTCTTT. Encoded protein: CASSYRQLPTEAFF.

On this clonotype: A much bigger clone sits one base away, suggesting this may be a read error. The chain combines TRBV6-2 or TRBV6-3 with TRBJ1-1, with a weak D call TRBD1 (6 bases). The CDR3 sequence is 13 residues long. Germline assignment: CDR1 MNHEY and CDR2 SVGEGT. The CDR3 DNA is TGTGCCAGCAGTTACTGGCAGGGGACTGGAGCTTTCTTT. It yields the protein CASSYWQGTGAFF.

The table lists this clonotype with a few counts. The chain combines TRBV7-2 with TRBJ2-7; D not certain. The CDR3 has 12 amino acids. V gave up 6 bases and J gave up 0 bases, with 6 bases separating them. Germline CDR1 reads SGHTA; CDR2 reads FQGNSA. The CDR3 coding sequence is TGTGCCAGCAGTCCTACCTCCTACGAGCAGTACTTC. Its protein is CASSPTSYEQYF.

This clonotype was seen ten or more times. This chain connects TRBV2 to TRBJ2-3; D not certain. The V gene lost 7 bases and the J gene lost 3 bases, with 20 bases spanning the gap. CDR3 length: 16 residues. Germline-derived CDR1 and CDR2 are SNHLY and FYNNEI. The CDR3: CASTYTQTRGTDTQYF. For the CDR3, the DNA is TGTGCCAGCACATATACACAGACCCGAGGAACAGATACGCAGTATTTT.

This clonotype was seen at least ten times. The V call is TRBV7-2, the J call TRBJ1-1; D is uncertain. CDR1 is SGHTA, CDR2 FQGNSA, per germline. The germline V and J ends were trimmed by 3 bases and 3 bases, with 8 bases remaining between them. The CDR3 covers 13 residues. In DNA form, the CDR3 reads TGTGCCAGCAGCTTTATGAGGGACACTGAAGCTTTCTTT. Encoded protein: CASSFMRDTEAFF.

This clonotype was counted a few times. V usage is TRBV18 and J usage is TRBJ1-5, with unresolved D. V lost 5 bases to trimming and J lost 4 bases, with 15 bases between them. The CDR3 has 15 amino acids. Germline lookup yields CDR1 KGHSH and CDR2 LQKENI. For the CDR3, the DNA is TGTGCCAGCTCATTAACAGCAGATTATAATCAGCCCCAGCATTTT. Translating gives CASSLTADYNQPQHF. The full variable domain, completed using reference TRBV18 and TRBJ1-5, is NAGVMQNPRHLVRRRGQEARLRCSPMKGHSHVYWYRQLPEEGLKFMVYLQKENIIDESGMPKERFSAEFPKEGPSILRIQQVVRGDSAAYFCASSLTADYNQPQHFGDGTRLSIL.

This chain links TRBV2 with TRBJ1-2; 7 nucleotides agree with TRBD1. V lost 5 bases to trimming and J lost 5 bases; unmatched junction nucleotides: 14. The germline V gene encodes CDR1 SNHLY and CDR2 FYNNEI. The length of the CDR3 is 16 residues. CDR3 coding DNA: TGTGCCAGCAGTAAAGGGGGCGCTGGGGCAGTATATGGCTACACCTTC. This encodes CASSKGGAGAVYGYTF. The whole variable domain, remainder taken from reference TRBV2 and TRBJ1-2, is EPEVTQTPSHQVTQMGQEVILRCVPISNHLYFYWYRQILGQKVEFLVSFYNNEISEKSEIFDDQFSVERPDGSNFTLKIRSTKLEDSAMYFCASSKGGAGAVYGYTFGSGTRLTVV.

This clonotype was detected ten times or more. V gene TRBV6-1 combines with J gene TRBJ2-2; 7 positions agree with TRBD1. Germline V gene sequence: CDR1 MNHNS, CDR2 SASEGT. With V trimmed by 7 bases and J by 7 bases, 18 bases remained unmatched. The CDR3 covers 17 residues. This CDR3 is CASKSVKGGPHDGELFF. CDR3 DNA sequence: TGTGCCAGCAAGTCGGTTAAAGGGGGCCCCCACGACGGGGAGCTGTTTTTT.

V usage is TRBV19 and J usage is TRBJ1-6; 11 bases match TRBD1. CDR3 size: 14 residues. J lost 8 bases, V lost 6 bases, and 3 bases had no gene match. The germline gives CDR1 LNHDA, CDR2 SQIVND (reference sequence). The CDR3 loop reads CASSTGQGDSPLHF. Here the CDR3 DNA reads TGTGCCAGTAGCACGGGACAGGGGGATTCACCCCTCCACTTT.

As to this clonotype: A much larger clone lies a single base off, so this may be a read error. The genes are TRBV5-1 and TRBJ1-2; D remains ambiguous. Germline values: CDR1 SGHRS, CDR2 YFSETQ. The CDR3 contains 11 residues. Between the trimmed V and J ends, which lost 0 bases and 11 bases, there was a span of 8 bases. CDR3 region: CASSLDNVYTF. In DNA form, the CDR3 reads TGCGCCAGCAGCTTGGACAACGTGTACACCTTC.

At least ten counts were recorded for this clonotype. V and J are TRBV24-1 and TRBJ2-6, with TRBD1 identical over 7 bases. In germline, CDR1 is KGHDR, CDR2 SFDVKD. V dropped 3 bases and J dropped 4; count of bases not matched to a gene: 5. This CDR3 contains 16 residues. As DNA, the CDR3 is TGTGCCACCAGTGATGGGACAGTTACCGGGGCCAACGTCCTGACTTTC. Translation gives CATSDGTVTGANVLTF.

Comments on this clonotype: An end of the junction does not agree with germline; a read error may underlie this. V usage is TRBV5-4 and J usage is TRBJ1-1, with TRBD1 as a possible D gene (6 bases). CDR1 and CDR2 from the germline V gene are SGHNT and YYREEE (reference sequence). The CDR3 spans 15 residues. The CDR3 DNA reads TGTTCCAGCAGCTTGCAGGCCAGGGGTGCCACTGAAGCTTTCTTT. It yields the protein CSSSLQARGATEAFF.

The V call is TRBV20-1, the J call TRBJ2-2, with a possible D match to TRBD2 (5 bases). V was pared by 1 base and J by 0 bases, with 15 bases between. Per germline, CDR1 DFQATT and CDR2 SNEGSKA (reference sequence). The CDR3 covers 17 residues. The CDR3, as DNA: TGCAGTGCTAGAGGACTACGTGGGAACGCGAACACCGGGGAGCTGTTTTTT. Residues: CSARGLRGNANTGELFF.

This clonotype was detected ten times or more. The chain has TRBV19 and TRBJ1-2; TRBD1 is a possible D gene (5 bases). In germline, CDR1 is LNHDA, CDR2 SQIVND (reference sequence). The V end lost 3 bases, the J end lost 5 bases, and 16 bases lay between the germline ends. This CDR3 region has 15 residues. This chain's CDR3 is CASSIPTTAPYGYTF. The CDR3 bases are TGTGCCAGTAGTATCCCCACGACAGCTCCGTATGGCTACACCTTC.

This clonotype has only a few counts. The rearrangement links TRBV15 to TRBJ2-7; D is unclear. Germline lookup yields CDR1 LNHNV and CDR2 YYDKDF (reference sequence). Trimming stripped 1 base from V and 2 bases from J, with 6 bases between. This CDR3 has 13 residues. The CDR3 bases are TGTGCCACCAGCAGAGCAAGGACCTACGAGCAGTACTTC. It yields the protein CATSRARTYEQYF.

With respect to this clonotype: At one of its ends the junction is not consistent with the germline gene, which may arise from a read error. The V gene is TRBV20-1, the J gene TRBJ1-6, with D possibly matching TRBD1 (6 bases). Germline CDR1 reads DFQATT; CDR2 reads SNEGSKA (reference sequence). The CDR3 consists of 13 residues. In nucleotides, the CDR3 is TGCAGTGCTAGCGAGGACAGCAATTCACCCCGCCACTTT. Its translation: CSASEDSNSPRHF.

The gene calls are TRBV28 and TRBJ2-2; D gene uncertain. With 4 bases removed from V and 7 bases from J, the gap between germline ends came to 22 bases. There are 17 residues in the CDR3. Germline V gene lookup returns CDR1 MDHEN and CDR2 SYDVKM. In DNA form, the CDR3 reads TGTGCCAGCAGTTCTCTTGGAGTGGTTCCTAGGAGCGGGGAGCTGTTTTTT. Translation gives CASSSLGVVPRSGELFF.

There are many counts of this clonotype. For the CDR3, the DNA is TGTGCCAGTAGTATAGGGGGCCCGCTCGGGGAGCTGTTTTTT. Residues: CASSIGGPLGELFF. V usage is TRBV19 and J usage is TRBJ2-2; D may be TRBD1 (5 bases). The CDR3 covers 14 residues. Germline CDR1 LNHDA, CDR2 SQIVND (reference sequence). Trimming removed 1 base at V and 7 bases at J, with 10 bases between.

Ten or more counts support this clonotype. V and J are TRBV20-1 and TRBJ2-7; D is perhaps TRBD1 or TRBD2 (6 bases each). This CDR3 comprises 17 residues. Trimming removed 1 base at V and 0 bases at J, with 19 bases between. The germline gives CDR1 DFQATT, CDR2 SNEGSKA (reference sequence). For the CDR3, the DNA is TGCAGTGCTAGAGTTAAAAAAGGGGGGACAACCTCCTACGAGCAGTACTTC. Translated, it gives CSARVKKGGTTSYEQYF.

Concerning this clonotype itself: A single base separates this from a much larger clone, so it may be a read error. The V and J genes are TRBV4-1 and TRBJ2-3, with 9 bases identical to TRBD2. The germline V gene has CDR1 MGHRA and CDR2 YSYEKL. This CDR3 contains 17 residues. CDR3 in amino acids: CASSQDGAGGPADTQCF. CDR3 nucleotides: TGCGCCAGCAGCCAAGATGGCGCGGGGGGGCCGGCAGATACGCAGTGTTTT.

This clonotype was detected many times. V and J are TRBV4-1 and TRBJ2-1, with 8 bases matching TRBD2. V dropped 1 base and J dropped 0; count of bases not matched to a gene: 5. The CDR3 spans 17 residues. In germline, CDR1 is MGHRA, CDR2 YSYEKL. The CDR3 sequence: CASSQVSGLASYNEQFF. DNA for the CDR3: TGCGCCAGCAGCCAAGTCTCCGGACTAGCCTCCTACAATGAGCAGTTCTTC.

As concerns this clonotype: Just one base apart from a much larger clone, this may be a read error. The CDR3 loop reads CAGYGRDPTNTGELFF. The CDR3, as DNA: TGTGCCGGTTACGGACGGGACCCTACGAACACCGGGGAGCTGTTTTTT. This chain joins TRBV19 and TRBJ2-2; D may be TRBD1 or TRBD2 (5 bases each). CDR3 length: 16 residues. The ends were cut back, 11 bases at V and 0 bases at J, with 19 bases in the middle. Germline CDR1 and CDR2: LNHDA and SQIVND (reference sequence).

This clonotype occurred many times. The gene calls are TRBV7-3 and TRBJ2-3, with 7 bases aligning to TRBD2. V lost 1 base to trimming and J lost 2 bases; unmatched junction nucleotides: 12. CDR3 size: 18 residues. Germline lookup yields CDR1 SGHTA and CDR2 FQGTGA. The CDR3 loop reads CASSLNVFGGTHTDTQYF. DNA of the CDR3: TGTGCCAGCAGCTTAAATGTTTTCGGGGGGACCCACACAGATACGCAGTATTTT.

In this sample, this clonotype turned up many times. In nucleotides, the CDR3 is TGTGCCAGCAACGTAGCGGGGTCGGAGACCCAGTACTTC. This codes for CASNVAGSETQYF. The chain combines TRBV7-2 with TRBJ2-5; 8 bases align to TRBD2. CDR1 is SGHTA, CDR2 FQGNSA, per germline. V was clipped by 7 bases and J by 5 bases; unmatched bases: 6. The CDR3 consists of 13 residues.